Here is one T cell receptor (beta chain) with its context. Its antigen is unknown. Vbeta (60) and Jbeta (13) primers were used in the PCR. In the original processing: Later work found 80 million or so unique TCR beta chains, with 10 million to 14 million shared. Sequencing was performed with immunoSEQ multiplex PCR; in TCRdb, only in-frame clones are kept and a portion is missing. The DNA gave D and trimming, while V, J and clone size come from that table. The data contain 120,000 to 150,000 clones, 73% of them singletons. This entry belongs to a study of cytomegalovirus exposure and HLA in healthy donors. The CDR3 sequence is 14 residues long. The germline V gene encodes CDR1 MGHRA and CDR2 YSYEKL. Broader study findings: Investigators reported under 200 TCR beta chains as tied to cytomegalovirus. A later analysis linked around 17,000 TCR beta sequences to HLA alleles at 0.05 false discovery rate. When a later analysis compared HLA-associated TCR beta chains with equally common others, the HLA-associated chains turned out to be more clonally expanded and to have lower generation probabilities.

The sequence was obtained from a human donor in good health. The sequenced sample consisted of PBMCs. The V and J genes are TRBV4-1 and TRBJ2-5, with D possibly being TRBD1 (5 bases). Judging by the DNA end, TRBJ2-7 fits better; the J call may be wrong. The CDR3 region has the DNA TGCGCCAGCAGCCAGGGTCAGGGCTCCTACGAGCAGTACTTC. This codes for CASSQGQGSYEQYF.